Each of the 27 T cell receptor beta chains below was sequenced from the same sample in a study of T cell repertoires in cytomegalovirus infection. TCRdb redid the calling of the reads with MiXCR, one entry per CDR3 protein. The sample lists just under 500,000 distinct CDR3 sequences, 33% occurring once. These receptors' antigens are unknown. The sample was cultured PBMCs, taken from culture after CMV antigen stimulation. The receptor source for this set is a human donor in good health (CMV status not recorded). Some clones in this sample may be carry-over from other donors' samples.

Only a few counts were recorded for this clonotype. The V and J genes are TRBV7-2 and TRBJ2-3; the D is unclear. The CDR3 sequence is 15 residues long. V was clipped by 5 bases and J by 2 bases, with 14 bases between them. Germline V lookup: CDR1 SGHTA, CDR2 FQGNSA. The CDR3 is CASSPPWPATDTQYF. Here the CDR3 DNA reads TGTGCCAGCAGCCCCCCGTGGCCCGCCACAGATACGCAGTATTTT.

This rearrangement joins TRBV2 to TRBJ1-2; no clear D. This CDR3 is 13 amino acids long. With 1 base removed from V and 4 bases from J, the gap between germline ends came to 7 bases. Germline CDR1 and CDR2: SNHLY and FYNNEI. The CDR3 DNA sequence: TGTGCCAGCAGTGAAGGATCTAGCTATGGCTACACCTTC. It yields the protein CASSEGSSYGYTF. The whole variable domain, filled in from reference TRBV2 and TRBJ1-2, reads EPEVTQTPSHQVTQMGQEVILRCVPISNHLYFYWYRQILGQKVEFLVSFYNNEISEKSEIFDDQFSVERPDGSNFTLKIRSTKLEDSAMYFCASSEGSSYGYTFGSGTRLTVV.

The rearrangement joins TRBV4-1 to TRBJ2-3, with 12 bases lining up with TRBD2. Germline V gene sequence: CDR1 MGHRA, CDR2 YSYEKL. CDR3 length: 18 residues. The V gene end was trimmed by 2 bases and the J gene end by 2 bases; junction bases not matched to a gene: 8. CDR3 residues: CASSQPGTSGSLTDTQYF. The CDR3 DNA reads as TGCGCCAGCAGCCAACCCGGGACTAGCGGGTCTCTCACAGATACGCAGTATTTT.

This sequence joins TRBV19 and TRBJ1-2, with 7 positions matching TRBD1. The CDR3 runs 15 residues. Per the germline V gene, CDR1 is LNHDA and CDR2 is SQIVND (reference sequence). The V gene end was trimmed by 5 bases and the J gene end by 5 bases; junction bases not matched to a gene: 11. The CDR3 bases are TGTGCCAGTAGTGCCACGGGACAGATACCTTATGGCTACACCTTC. As protein: CASSATGQIPYGYTF.

The V and J genes are TRBV7-2 and TRBJ2-2; possibly TRBD1 or TRBD2 for D (7 bases each). Trimming stripped 6 bases from V and 7 bases from J, with 24 bases between. CDR1 is SGHTA, CDR2 FQGNSA, per germline. This CDR3 has 17 residues. The CDR3 protein is CASRRGGGRTPGGELFF. CDR3 bases: TGTGCCAGCAGAAGAGGGGGCGGGAGAACCCCAGGCGGGGAGCTGTTTTTT.

This chain joins TRBV30 and TRBJ1-6; no clear D gene. The CDR3 totals 14 residues. Trimming removed 5 bases from V and 5 bases from J, with 13 bases in between. The germline gives CDR1 GTSNPN, CDR2 SVGIG (reference sequence). CDR3 in DNA: TGTGCCTGGGTCGGGCAGTCTAATAATTCACCCCTCCACTTT. It specifies CAWVGQSNNSPLHF.

This clonotype appeared many times. The V and J genes are TRBV6-2 or TRBV6-3 and TRBJ1-1; D gene ambiguous. The V end was cut by 3 bases, the J end by 5 bases, with 4 bases between. The germline gives CDR1 MNHEY, CDR2 SVGEGT. CDR3 length equals 11 residues. The DNA of the CDR3 is TGTGCCAGCAGTTATTTAACTGAAGCTTTCTTT. It translates to CASSYLTEAFF.

This clonotype showed up many times. The chain couples TRBV12-3 or TRBV12-4 to TRBJ2-1; weak D call: TRBD2 (6 bases). The germline V and J ends were trimmed by 4 bases and 6 bases, with 10 bases remaining between them. CDR3 length equals 13 residues. The chain's CDR3 is CASSSGGPNEQFF. CDR3 in DNA: TGTGCCAGCAGTTCTGGAGGGCCCAATGAGCAGTTCTTC.

This clonotype was counted ten times or more. V usage is TRBV12-3 or TRBV12-4 and J usage is TRBJ1-1, with D possibly being TRBD1 (6 bases). The V end was cut by 4 bases, the J end by 2 bases, with 8 bases between. This CDR3 comprises 13 residues. This CDR3 is CASSSDSNTEAFF. CDR3 bases: TGTGCCAGCAGTTCGGACAGTAACACTGAAGCTTTCTTT.

This clonotype was observed a handful of times. The V and J genes are TRBV11-3 and TRBJ2-3; D is unclear. The germline gives CDR1 SGHNT, CDR2 YENEEA. The length of the CDR3 is 15 residues. V dropped 5 bases and J dropped 0 bases, with 12 bases sitting between them. In DNA, the CDR3 is TGTGCCAGCAGCCCTTTCCTGGGGAGCACAGATACGCAGTATTTT. Its protein is CASSPFLGSTDTQYF.

The chain is built from TRBV29-1 and TRBJ2-5; D uncertain. CDR1 is SQVTM, CDR2 ANQGSEA, per germline. This CDR3 comprises 16 residues. Trimming pared 6 bases from V and 4 bases from J, leaving 24 bases between. The CDR3 nucleotides read TGCAGCGTGGAAAATGTAGGTGGGATAGGTAGAGAGACCCAGTACTTC. Protein product: CSVENVGGIGRETQYF.

Written as DNA, the CDR3 is TGCGCCAGCAGCCGAGAACCGGGACAGGGCCCTGATGGCTACACCTTC. Protein: CASSREPGQGPDGYTF. This chain joins TRBV4-3 and TRBJ1-2; TRBD1 agrees at 9 bases. The length of the CDR3 is 16 residues. V gave up 4 bases and J gave up 6 bases; unmatched junction bases: 12. Germline loops: CDR1 LGHNA, CDR2 YSLEER.

This chain links TRBV28 with TRBJ1-2, with TRBD1 identical over 12 bases. Trimming took 3 bases from V and 8 from J; bases not matched to a gene: 10. From germline, CDR1 is MDHEN and CDR2 SYDVKM. The CDR3 extends over 16 amino acids. CDR3 amino acids: CASSFTGTGGDRGYTF. The CDR3 coding sequence is TGTGCCAGCAGTTTCACCGGGACAGGGGGCGATCGGGGCTACACCTTC.

This clonotype was seen more than once but under ten times. The chain joins TRBV11-2 to TRBJ1-2; D is perhaps TRBD1 (5 bases). This CDR3 is 15 amino acids long. The V end was cut by 5 bases, the J end by 8 bases, with 21 bases between. Germline V CDR1 and CDR2: SGHAT, FQNNGV. The CDR3 sequence: CASSTPRGGELGYTF. CDR3 sequence (DNA): TGTGCCAGCAGCACCCCGCGCGGGGGGGAGTTAGGCTACACCTTC.

The V call is TRBV6-2 or TRBV6-3, the J call TRBJ2-2, with D tentatively TRBD1 or TRBD2 (5 bases each). The CDR3 is 20 residues long. Per the germline V gene, CDR1 is MNHEY and CDR2 is SVGEGT. With 2 bases removed from V and 2 bases from J, the gap between germline ends came to 24 bases. In DNA form, the CDR3 reads TGTGCCAGCAGTTACAGGGTTGCGGACGGGGCTGAATTTAACACCGGGGAGCTGTTTTTT. Its protein product is CASSYRVADGAEFNTGELFF.

The chain has TRBV6-6 and TRBJ2-2, with a weak D call TRBD2 (6 bases). CDR3 length equals 19 residues. Trimming took off 2 bases at V and 5 bases at J, with 24 bases between the two ends. Germline-derived CDR1 and CDR2 are MNHNY and SVGAGI (reference sequence). CDR3: CASSYGGFWEEHGTGELFF. The CDR3 DNA follows: TGTGCCAGCAGTTACGGGGGATTTTGGGAGGAACATGGGACCGGGGAGCTGTTTTTT.

Ten or more counts support this clonotype. V and J are TRBV6-1 and TRBJ2-1; the D is unclear. V gave up 5 bases and J gave up 12 bases, with 14 bases separating them. This CDR3 comprises 12 residues. CDR1 and CDR2 (germline): MNHNS, SASEGT. The CDR3 nucleotides read TGTGCCAGCAGTTCTAGTACCTTAAGGCAGTTCTTC. Translation: CASSSSTLRQFF.

V and J are TRBV23-1 and TRBJ2-7, with D possibly TRBD1 on 5 matching bases. TRBV23-1 has ORF status, its function being uncertain. This CDR3 is built from 15 residues. V was pared by 7 bases and J by 3 bases, with 19 bases between. The CDR3 coding sequence is TGCGCCAGCACTCACGGCTTTTGGGGCCACTACGAGCAGTACTTC. Encoded protein: CASTHGFWGHYEQYF.

The rearrangement joins TRBV6-2 or TRBV6-3 to TRBJ2-1; TRBD2 agrees at 7 bases. V shed 11 bases, J shed 9 bases, and the junction held 7 bases outside the gene matches. Germline V gene lookup returns CDR1 MNHEY and CDR2 SVGEGT. CDR3 length: 11 amino acids. The CDR3 loop reads CAGGGGLEQFF. The CDR3 bases are TGTGCCGGGGGGGGGGGACTTGAGCAGTTCTTC.

This clonotype was detected a few times. The chain employs TRBV7-9 and TRBJ2-5; D tentatively fits TRBD1 or TRBD2 (5 bases each). Germline V gives CDR1 SEHNR, CDR2 FQNEAQ (reference sequence). CDR3 length: 15 amino acids. The germline V and J ends were trimmed by 6 bases and 5 bases, with 19 bases remaining between them. CDR3 protein: CASRAFGGSGETQYF. The CDR3, as DNA: TGTGCCAGCAGAGCTTTTGGGGGATCTGGCGAGACCCAGTACTTC.

This clonotype was picked up a small number of times. This sequence joins TRBV11-2 and TRBJ2-3; tentative D call: TRBD2 (6 bases). The germline gives CDR1 SGHAT, CDR2 FQNNGV. Trimming cost V 2 bases and J 4 bases, with 10 bases left between them. This CDR3 is 14 amino acids long. CDR3 coding DNA: TGTGCCAGCAGCTTAACCGGGACTTCAGATACGCAGTATTTT. Amino acid sequence: CASSLTGTSDTQYF.

The chain uses TRBV20-1 and TRBJ1-2; no reliable D call. Trimming left V 4 bases short and J 5 bases short, with 17 bases between. CDR1 is DFQATT, CDR2 SNEGSKA, per germline (reference sequence). The length of the CDR3 is 14 residues. CDR3 residues: CSATYNLARYGYTF. CDR3 DNA: TGCAGTGCTACCTACAATCTAGCCAGATATGGCTACACCTTC.

This chain joins TRBV20-1 and TRBJ1-2; 7 nucleotides line up with TRBD1. From germline, CDR1 is DFQATT and CDR2 SNEGSKA (reference sequence). This CDR3 region has 13 residues. J was trimmed by 4 bases and V by 5 bases; bases with no gene match: 7. CDR3 DNA: TGCAGTGCTTCCTCAGGGGACAGCTATGGCTACACCTTC. Protein: CSASSGDSYGYTF.

V usage is TRBV28 and J usage is TRBJ1-5; perhaps TRBD1 as D (5 bases). The CDR3 has 15 residues. V was pared by 5 bases and J by 4 bases, with 15 bases between. Germline values: CDR1 MDHEN, CDR2 SYDVKM. Here the CDR3 reads CASSVQQVGNQPQHF. CDR3 coding DNA: TGTGCCAGCAGTGTCCAACAGGTCGGAAATCAGCCCCAGCATTTT.

The chain carries TRBV7-9 and TRBJ2-1; TRBD2 agrees at 8 bases. Germline CDR1 is SEHNR and CDR2 is FQNEAQ (reference sequence). Trimming took 2 bases from V and 6 from J; bases not matched to a gene: 12. The CDR3 is 17 residues long. The CDR3 DNA reads TGTGCCAGCAGCTTACGCCCCGGGACTAGTTTTCTCAATGAGCAGTTCTTC. This codes for CASSLRPGTSFLNEQFF.

This clonotype was counted many times. CDR3 in DNA: TGTGCCAGCAGCTTTGGACAGGGCTCGGATACGCAGTATTTT. This sequence encodes CASSFGQGSDTQYF. The V and J genes are TRBV7-2 and TRBJ2-3, with 8 bases aligning to TRBD1. In germline, CDR1 is SGHTA, CDR2 FQGNSA. This CDR3 is 14 amino acids long. After removal of 3 bases from V and 6 bases from J, the junction contained 5 bases not matched to a gene. The complete variable domain, with remaining parts taken from reference TRBV7-2 and TRBJ2-3, reads GAGVSQSPSNKVTEKGKDVELRCDPISGHTALYWYRQSLGQGLEFLIYFQGNSAPDKSGLPSDRFSAERTGGSVSTLTIQRTQQEDSAVYLCASSFGQGSDTQYFGPGTRLTVL.

V gene TRBV20-1 combines with J gene TRBJ2-1; the match to TRBD2 covers 16 bases. The CDR3 totals 16 residues. CDR1 is DFQATT, CDR2 SNEGSKA, per germline (reference sequence). J was trimmed by 9 bases and V by 1 base; bases with no gene match: 6. The CDR3 loop is CSARVGTSGRAPEQFF. In DNA form, the CDR3 reads TGCAGTGCTAGAGTCGGGACTAGCGGGAGGGCCCCTGAGCAGTTCTTC.